This TCR beta chain is drawn from a study of T cells of healthy individuals. TCRdb independently ran MiXCR on the 5' RACE reads; one entry per CDR3 protein. Among fewer than 90,000 distinct CDR3 sequences, roughly 5% were seen once, and the ten largest hold approximately 8%. Germline V gene data show CDR1 as DFQATT and CDR2 as SNEGSKA (reference sequence). CDR3 length: 13 residues. V was pared by 5 bases and J by 5 bases, with 7 bases of the junction left unmatched. This clonotype occurred many times. This clonotype originated in a female donor in good health. This chain connects TRBV20-1 to TRBJ2-3, with TRBD2 matching 7 bases. CDR3 DNA: TGCAGTGCTGGACTAGAACCGGAAGATACGCAGTATTTT. Its protein is CSAGLEPEDTQYF.